Below are 8 T cell receptor beta chains sequenced from a single sample in a study of cytomegalovirus exposure and HLA in healthy donors. The PCR had 60 Vbeta and 13 Jbeta primers. Clones were sequenced by immunoSEQ multiplex PCR, and TCRdb holds only the in-frame ones, with some missing. The table shows roughly 140,000 clones, with about 84% occurring only once. Sequences were obtained from PBMCs. The receptors were gathered from a male donor in good health and CMV-seronegative.

This chain joins TRBV5-1 and TRBJ2-5, with 8 bases matching TRBD1. V gave up 2 bases and J gave up 3 bases; unmatched junction bases: 3. The CDR3 spans 14 residues. The germline gives CDR1 SGHRS, CDR2 YFSETQ. CDR3 DNA sequence: TGCGCCAGCAGCTTCAACAGGGGGGAAGAGACCCAGTACTTC. It specifies CASSFNRGEETQYF.

This sequence joins TRBV15 and TRBJ2-5, with D tentatively TRBD1 (6 bases). Germline V lookup: CDR1 LNHNV, CDR2 YYDKDF (reference sequence). This CDR3 has 16 amino acids. Between the trimmed V and J ends, which lost 3 bases and 5 bases, there was a span of 19 bases. The CDR3 sequence: CATSRGTGWESETQYF. DNA of the CDR3: TGTGCCACCAGCAGGGGTACAGGGTGGGAGTCGGAGACCCAGTACTTC.

The gene calls are TRBV6-4 and TRBJ2-2; TRBD1 agrees at 8 bases. This CDR3 region has 15 residues. Trimming removed 2 bases from V and 5 bases from J; junction bases left unmatched: 4. CDR1 and CDR2 from the germline V gene are MRHNA and SNTAGT. The CDR3 sequence is CASSDGQGATGELFF. CDR3 coding DNA: TGTGCCAGCAGTGACGGGCAGGGGGCGACCGGGGAGCTGTTTTTT.

The rearrangement links TRBV6-1 to TRBJ1-5, with D tentatively TRBD1 (5 bases). The germline CDR1 and CDR2 sequences are MNHNS and SASEGT. The V end was cut by 6 bases, the J end by 5 bases, with 14 bases between. The CDR3 totals 14 residues. CDR3 in amino acids: CASSSVGGYQPQHF. As DNA, the CDR3 is TGTGCCAGCAGCTCCGTTGGGGGGTATCAGCCCCAGCATTTT.

The rearrangement uses TRBV9 and TRBJ1-2; D not resolved. The CDR3 has 14 amino acids. V lost 4 bases and J lost 8, with 18 bases in between. From germline, CDR1 is SGDLS and CDR2 YYNGEE. The CDR3 here is CASSRTGGFGGYTF. The CDR3 coding sequence is TGTGCCAGCAGCCGCACGGGAGGCTTTGGAGGCTACACCTTC.

The J gene is TRBJ2-1, the V gene TRBV5-5; 10 nucleotides line up with TRBD2. Trimming took 4 bases from V and 5 from J; bases not matched to a gene: 6. The CDR3 sequence is 15 residues long. The germline V gene encodes CDR1 SGHKS and CDR2 YYEKEE (reference sequence). CDR3 nucleotides: TGTGCCAGCAGCAGCACGCTAGCGGGAGACAATGAGCAGTTCTTC. Encoded protein: CASSSTLAGDNEQFF.

The genes are TRBV7-9 and TRBJ1-5; tentative D call: TRBD1 (6 bases). CDR1 SEHNR and CDR2 FQNEAQ come from the germline V gene (reference sequence). With 5 bases removed from V and 0 bases from J, the gap between germline ends came to 8 bases. There are 14 residues in the CDR3. Written as DNA, the CDR3 is TGTGCCAGCAGCCTACAGGGTAGCAATCAGCCCCAGCATTTT. Residues: CASSLQGSNQPQHF.

The chain recombines TRBV5-6 with TRBJ2-5; D remains ambiguous. Looked up from germline, CDR1 is SGHDT and CDR2 is YYEEEE. CDR3 length equals 15 residues. Trimming took 0 bases from V and 2 from J, leaving 11 bases between them. CDR3 DNA: TGTGCCAGCAGCTTGGCCTCCGTTCTGCAAGAGACCCAGTACTTC. Its translation: CASSLASVLQETQYF.